The 23 T cell receptor beta chains below all came from one sample that was sequenced in a study of cytomegalovirus exposure and HLA in healthy donors. Researchers ran the PCR with 60 Vbeta and 13 Jbeta primers. Measured with immunoSEQ multiplex PCR; TCRdb has only the in-frame clones, and not every one. The repertoire holds about 100,000 clones, with about three quarters as singletons. The sample taken for sequencing was PBMCs. These receptors were obtained from a man aged 40-55 years in good health and CMV-seropositive.

J is TRBJ2-3 and V is TRBV4-3, with unresolved D. This CDR3 has 14 amino acids. The germline V gene encodes CDR1 LGHNA and CDR2 YSLEER. The V end lost 0 bases, the J end lost 3 bases, and 7 bases lay between the germline ends. The CDR3 spells CASSQDGTTDTQYF. CDR3 bases: TGCGCCAGCAGCCAAGATGGCACGACAGATACGCAGTATTTT.

This chain connects TRBV7-2 to TRBJ2-2, with TRBD2 identical over 11 bases. J gave up 6 bases and V 1 base, and 7 bases lay outside the gene matches. The CDR3 extends over 17 amino acids. CDR1 is SGHTA and CDR2 is FQGNSA in the germline V gene. CDR3 region: CASSLVSASGRSGELFF. The CDR3, as DNA: TGTGCCAGCAGCTTAGTATCAGCTAGCGGGAGGTCCGGGGAGCTGTTTTTT.

The rearrangement uses TRBV23-1 and TRBJ2-1; D possibly corresponds to TRBD2 (6 bases). TRBV23-1 is an open reading frame whose function is uncertain. This CDR3 has 16 amino acids. Trimming stripped 4 bases from V and 2 bases from J, with 15 bases between. In nucleotides, the CDR3 is TGCGCCAGCAGTCTACCGGACTATCTTCCCTACAATGAGCAGTTCTTC. Translation: CASSLPDYLPYNEQFF.

This chain connects TRBV18 to TRBJ1-1; TRBD1 matches at 10 bases. The length of the CDR3 is 15 residues. J was trimmed by 1 base and V by 5 bases; bases with no gene match: 4. Germline loops: CDR1 KGHSH, CDR2 LQKENI. CDR3: CASSSRQGANTEAFF. CDR3 DNA sequence: TGTGCCAGCTCATCCAGACAGGGGGCGAACACTGAAGCTTTCTTT.

This chain uses TRBV25-1 with TRBJ2-4; tentatively, D is TRBD2 (6 bases). The CDR3 is made up of 15 amino acids. Germline assignment: CDR1 MGHDK and CDR2 SYGVNS. V lost 6 bases to trimming and J lost 0 bases, with 12 bases between them. CDR3 sequence reads: CASSGAGSAKNIQYF. In nucleotides, the CDR3 is TGTGCCAGCAGCGGAGCGGGTTCAGCCAAAAACATTCAGTACTTC.

This sequence joins TRBV10-3 and TRBJ1-4; no clear D gene. The CDR3 has 14 amino acids. The V end lost 8 bases, the J end lost 3 bases, and 13 bases lay between the germline ends. CDR1 ENHRY and CDR2 SYGVKD come from the germline V gene. The CDR3 sequence is CAIGTGVANEKLFF. The CDR3 DNA reads TGTGCCATCGGAACCGGGGTCGCTAATGAAAAACTGTTTTTT.

V gene TRBV28 combines with J gene TRBJ2-1; 8 nucleotides match TRBD2. The CDR3 has 13 amino acids. The trim removed 7 bases at V and 3 bases at J, leaving 2 bases unmatched. Germline CDR1 and CDR2: MDHEN and SYDVKM. In nucleotides, the CDR3 is TGTGCCAGCACGGGAGGGGGCTACAATGAGCAGTTCTTC. Its translation: CASTGGGYNEQFF.

Concerning this clone: Sequence at one end of the junction differs from germline and may be a read error. The chain has TRBV29-1 and TRBJ1-4; 7 bases are a match to TRBD1. The CDR3 is 14 amino acids. Germline assignment: CDR1 SQVTM and CDR2 ANQGSEA. The CDR3 spells CSVKEGQFNEKLFF. As DNA, the CDR3 is TGCAGCGTTAAAGAGGGACAGTTTAATGAAAAACTGTTTTTT.

This sequence joins TRBV7-2 and TRBJ1-5; 7 positions match TRBD1. Germline V CDR1 and CDR2: SGHTA, FQGNSA. The CDR3 runs to 13 residues. Trimming took 6 bases from V and 9 from J; bases not matched to a gene: 8. Here the CDR3 reads CASSSTGDRPQHF. The CDR3, as DNA: TGTGCCAGCAGTTCTACAGGGGATCGGCCCCAGCATTTT.

This clone was counted a single time. The chain carries TRBV19 and TRBJ2-3, with 12 bases fitting TRBD2. The junction had 6 bases not matched to a gene; V was cut back by 8 bases and J by 3 bases. The CDR3 runs to 15 residues. Per the germline V gene, CDR1 is LNHDA and CDR2 is SQIVND (reference sequence). DNA of the CDR3: TGTGCCAGTTGCACGACTAGCGGGAGAACAGATACGCAGTATTTT. It codes for CASCTTSGRTDTQYF.

The rearrangement uses TRBV4-3 and TRBJ1-2; D not certain. The V end lost 0 bases, the J end lost 4 bases, and 9 bases lay between the germline ends. CDR3 size: 14 residues. In germline, CDR1 is LGHNA, CDR2 YSLEER. The CDR3 region has the DNA TGCGCCAGCAGCCAAGACCACGTCGGCTATGGCTACACCTTC. As protein: CASSQDHVGYGYTF.

The V call is TRBV29-1, the J call TRBJ2-2, with 14 nucleotides matching TRBD2. Germline CDR1 and CDR2: SQVTM and ANQGSEA. V shed 4 bases and J 5 bases; nucleotides not matched to a gene: 15. The CDR3 is 19 residues long. CDR3 region: CSVGSPGLAGDKGTGELFF. The CDR3 bases are TGCAGCGTTGGTAGTCCGGGACTAGCGGGAGACAAGGGAACCGGGGAGCTGTTTTTT.

This clone was recorded a few times. The rearrangement uses TRBV6-4 and TRBJ1-2; TRBD1 agrees at 7 bases. The ends lost 11 bases at V and 4 bases at J; junction bases unmatched: 25. The CDR3 runs 18 residues. The germline gives CDR1 MRHNA, CDR2 SNTAGT. CDR3 nucleotides: TGTGCCGGCGAAAGCTGTAACATTGTGGGGACAGATATCTATGGCTACACCTTC. Protein sequence: CAGESCNIVGTDIYGYTF.

This chain uses TRBV7-2 with TRBJ2-7; D gene unclear. The CDR3 is made up of 15 amino acids. CDR1 SGHTA and CDR2 FQGNSA come from the germline V gene. The ends were cut back, 3 bases at V and 3 bases at J, with 15 bases in the middle. CDR3 region: CASSFPGGGVYEQYF. CDR3 bases: TGTGCCAGCAGCTTCCCCGGCGGTGGAGTCTACGAGCAGTACTTC. Using reference TRBV7-2 and TRBJ2-7 for the parts outside the CDR3, the full variable domain is GAGVSQSPSNKVTEKGKDVELRCDPISGHTALYWYRQSLGQGLEFLIYFQGNSAPDKSGLPSDRFSAERTGGSVSTLTIQRTQQEDSAVYLCASSFPGGGVYEQYFGPGTRLTVT.

The rearrangement joins TRBV5-1 to TRBJ2-5, with 11 bases fitting TRBD1. The V and J ends lost 3 bases and 2 bases, in that order; junction bases with no gene match: 6. The CDR3 totals 16 residues. Germline CDR1 and CDR2: SGHRS and YFSETQ. The CDR3 bases are TGCGCCAGCAGCTCCGGACAGGGGGCCCCTCAAGAGACCCAGTACTTC. Its protein product is CASSSGQGAPQETQYF.

The genes are TRBV5-4 and TRBJ1-3; D not resolved. V lost 2 bases and J lost 7, with 10 bases in between. Germline CDR1 SGHNT, CDR2 YYREEE (reference sequence). CDR3 length equals 13 residues. The DNA of the CDR3 is TGTGCCAGCAGCTTATCCCCCGGGAACACCATATATTTT. Protein product: CASSLSPGNTIYF.

A note on this clone: At one end, the junction sequence differs from germline, possibly due to a read error. The chain uses TRBV7-9 and TRBJ2-1; D not resolved. The CDR3 is 15 amino acids. Germline loops: CDR1 SEHNR, CDR2 FQNEAQ (reference sequence). DNA of the CDR3: TGTTCCAGCAGTCCAACGAACTACGCTTTCGATGAGCAGTTCTTC. Translated: CSSSPTNYAFDEQFF. Full variable domain (missing parts from reference TRBV7-9 and TRBJ2-1): DTGVSQNPRHKITKRGQNVTFRCDPISEHNRLYWYRQTLGQGPEFLTYFQNEAQLEKSRLLSDRFSAERPKGSFSTLEIQRTEQGDSAMYLCSSSPTNYAFDEQFFGPGTRLTVL.

This clone appeared a few times. The chain is built from TRBV7-9 and TRBJ2-7, with 9 bases lining up with TRBD2. Germline CDR1 reads SEHNR; CDR2 reads FQNEAQ (reference sequence). V gave up 7 bases and J gave up 4 bases; unmatched junction bases: 5. The CDR3 spans 13 residues. In DNA form, the CDR3 reads TGTGCCAGCATTGGAACTAGCGGGTACGAGCAGTACTTC. Amino acid sequence: CASIGTSGYEQYF.

The chain combines TRBV28 with TRBJ2-5, with D unclear. This CDR3 has 12 residues. V was cut by 6 bases and J by 5 bases, with 10 bases left in between. Germline CDR1 and CDR2: MDHEN and SYDVKM. CDR3 nucleotide sequence: TGTGCCAGCAGCTCGCAGTTGGAGACCCAGTACTTC. The encoded protein is CASSSQLETQYF.

The chain couples TRBV29-1 to TRBJ1-1; possibly TRBD1 for D (5 bases). Per germline, CDR1 SQVTM and CDR2 ANQGSEA. Trimming shortened V by 4 bases and J by 11 bases, and 20 bases separated the two germline ends. The CDR3 loop spans 13 amino acids. The CDR3 DNA reads as TGCAGCGTTGGGGGCCTTGACCCCGGTGGGGCTTTCTTT. It specifies CSVGGLDPGGAFF.

This chain uses TRBV19 with TRBJ2-7; 7 positions agree with TRBD2. The CDR3 extends over 17 amino acids. Germline CDR1 and CDR2: LNHDA and SQIVND (reference sequence). V lost 5 bases and J lost 2; bases outside the gene matches: 15. Here the CDR3 DNA reads TGTGCCAGTAGTCTCTATTCAAGTAGCGGGTATACCTACGAGCAGTACTTC. Protein: CASSLYSSSGYTYEQYF.

In regard to this clone: An end of the junction does not agree with germline; a read error may underlie this. This sequence joins TRBV7-7 and TRBJ2-2, with 7 bases that match TRBD1. The germline V gene encodes CDR1 SSHAT and CDR2 FNYEAQ (reference sequence). The CDR3 sequence is 12 residues long. CDR3 protein: CASSSGGGELFF. The CDR3 DNA reads TGTGCTAGCAGCTCAGGGGGCGGGGAGCTGTTTTTT.

This chain joins TRBV5-1 and TRBJ1-2, with 11 bases identical to TRBD1. Germline assignment: CDR1 SGHRS and CDR2 YFSETQ. The CDR3 runs to 16 residues. The V gene end was trimmed by 5 bases and the J gene end by 4 bases; junction bases not matched to a gene: 10. The CDR3 protein is CASSPGQGAKGYGYTF. In DNA, the CDR3 is TGCGCCAGCAGTCCCGGACAGGGGGCAAAGGGCTATGGCTACACCTTC.